This TCR beta chain came from a study of CD8 T cells in ankylosing spondylitis. Making the TCR beta libraries involved quantitative 5'-RACE with molecular barcodes. From the 5' RACE reads, TCRdb called clonotypes with MiXCR, one entry per CDR3 protein. The sample carries around 130,000 distinct CDR3 sequences, roughly a sixth recorded once. Note on this clonotype: Its antigen is still unknown.

The CDR3 is made up of 12 amino acids. The V gene lost 6 bases and the J gene lost 6 bases, with 12 bases spanning the gap. The germline CDR1 and CDR2 sequences are SEHNR and FQNEAQ (reference sequence). Findings of the study overall: Seemingly distinctive of ankylosing spondylitis blood was a TCR beta motif formed by eight highly homologous variants.

The sequenced material came from blood, either unsorted or a sorted T cell fraction (not recorded which). This TCR came from a male donor with ankylosing spondylitis. The rearrangement links TRBV7-9 to TRBJ2-7, with unresolved D. The CDR3 here is CASSGAAAEQYF. CDR3 coding DNA: TGTGCCAGCAGTGGTGCTGCGGCCGAGCAGTACTTC.